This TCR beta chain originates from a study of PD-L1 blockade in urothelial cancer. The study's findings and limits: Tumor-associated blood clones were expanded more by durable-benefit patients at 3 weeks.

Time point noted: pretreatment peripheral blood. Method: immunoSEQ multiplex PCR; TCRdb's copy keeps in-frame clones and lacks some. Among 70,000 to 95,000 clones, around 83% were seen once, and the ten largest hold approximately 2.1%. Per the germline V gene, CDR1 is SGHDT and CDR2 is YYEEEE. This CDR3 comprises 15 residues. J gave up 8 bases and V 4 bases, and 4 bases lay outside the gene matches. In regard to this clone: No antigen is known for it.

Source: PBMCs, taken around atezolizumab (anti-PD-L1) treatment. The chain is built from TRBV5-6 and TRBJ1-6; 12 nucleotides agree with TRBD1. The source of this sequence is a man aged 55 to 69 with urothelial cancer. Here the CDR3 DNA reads TGTGCCAGCAGCGCAGGGACAGGGGGCGATTCACCCCTCCACTTT. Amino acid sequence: CASSAGTGGDSPLHF.